These 24 T cell receptor beta chains were all obtained from the same sample, sequenced in a study of T cell responses to AZD1222 COVID-19 vaccine. Profiling relied on immunoSEQ multiplex PCR, and the TCRdb table lists in-frame clones only, not all of them. The sample contains around 180,000 clones, 94% of which appear only once. The sequenced sample was peripheral blood, obtained 28 days after the second AZD1222 dose. The receptors shown here come from an adult who received the AZD1222 COVID-19 vaccine.

The chain is built from TRBV9 and TRBJ2-1, with D perhaps matching TRBD2 (5 bases). Germline CDR1 is SGDLS and CDR2 is YYNGEE. The CDR3 contains 14 residues. V lost 3 bases, J lost 9 bases, and 16 bases lay in between. This CDR3 is CASSALWARGEQFF. The CDR3 coding sequence is TGTGCCAGCAGCGCCCTCTGGGCCCGGGGTGAGCAGTTCTTC. Drawing the rest from reference TRBV9 and TRBJ2-1, the complete variable domain is DSGVTQTPKHLITATGQRVTLRCSPRSGDLSVYWYQQSLDQGLQFLIQYYNGEERAKGNILERFSAQQFPDLHSELNLSSLELGDSALYFCASSALWARGEQFFGPGTRLTVL.

This chain links TRBV7-2 with TRBJ2-1; 8 nucleotides line up with TRBD2. Germline assignment: CDR1 SGHTA and CDR2 FQGNSA. J lost 4 bases, V lost 5 bases, and 10 bases had no gene match. This CDR3 has 16 residues. The CDR3 nucleotides are TGTGCCAGCAGCCCTCGTCCGAGCGGGGGTTACAATGAGCAGTTCTTC. As protein: CASSPRPSGGYNEQFF.

V usage is TRBV7-3 and J usage is TRBJ2-2; no definite D call. The CDR3 is 16 residues long. The V gene lost 2 bases and the J gene lost 1 base, with 11 bases spanning the gap. Germline-derived CDR1 and CDR2 are SGHTA and FQGTGA. CDR3 loop: CASSLGDYWNTGELFF. CDR3 DNA sequence: TGTGCCAGCAGCTTAGGTGATTACTGGAACACCGGGGAGCTGTTTTTT.

This rearrangement joins TRBV3-1 (or the pseudogene TRBV3-2) to TRBJ2-1; 7 bases are a match to TRBD2. The junction had 7 bases not matched to a gene; V was cut back by 8 bases and J by 0 bases. The germline gives CDR1 LGHDT, CDR2 YNNKEL (reference sequence). The CDR3 sequence is 15 residues long. Here the CDR3 DNA reads TGTGCCAGCCGGGACTACAGGAGCTCCTACAATGAGCAGTTCTTC. This translates into CASRDYRSSYNEQFF.

Comments on this clone: This specimen includes other DNA sequences encoding the same CDR3. The V gene is TRBV11-2, the J gene TRBJ2-1, with 9 bases identical to TRBD2. The CDR3 is made up of 15 amino acids. With 4 bases clipped from V and 2 bases from J, the junction kept 3 bases outside the gene matches. The germline CDR1 and CDR2 sequences are SGHAT and FQNNGV. The CDR3 region has the DNA TGTGCCAGCAGCTCGTTAGCGGGAGCCTACAATGAGCAGTTCTTC. Protein sequence: CASSSLAGAYNEQFF.

The chain links TRBV7-8 to TRBJ2-7; tentatively, D is TRBD1 (6 bases). Germline loops: CDR1 SGHVS, CDR2 FQNEAQ. This CDR3 has 15 amino acids. The V gene lost 4 bases and the J gene lost 0 bases, with 13 bases spanning the gap. CDR3 sequence reads: CASSSLTGPSYEQYF. DNA for the CDR3: TGTGCCAGCAGCTCACTGACAGGACCCTCCTACGAGCAGTACTTC.

The V and J genes are TRBV6-5 and TRBJ1-6; D is perhaps TRBD1 (5 bases). The germline CDR1 and CDR2 sequences are MNHEY and SVGAGI. With 7 bases removed from V and 5 bases from J, the gap between germline ends came to 15 bases. The CDR3 contains 15 residues. The CDR3 DNA reads TGTGCCAGCAATTCCTTTCAGGGAGATAATTCACCCCTCCACTTT. Its protein product is CASNSFQGDNSPLHF.

The chain employs TRBV6-5 and TRBJ1-6; D is uncertain. The CDR3 runs 15 residues. From germline, CDR1 is MNHEY and CDR2 SVGAGI. V was pared by 0 bases and J by 10 bases, with 13 bases between. The CDR3 nucleotides are TGTGCCAGCAGTTACTCCATGCGCCGACCATCACCCCTCCACTTT. The encoded protein is CASSYSMRRPSPLHF.

The rearrangement joins TRBV19 to TRBJ1-5; 7 nucleotides line up with TRBD1. Per germline, CDR1 LNHDA and CDR2 SQIVND (reference sequence). Unmatched junction bases numbered 10, after V lost 3 bases and J lost 5 bases. This CDR3 contains 16 residues. Here the CDR3 reads CASSISTGWSDQPQHF. The DNA of the CDR3 is TGTGCCAGTAGTATCTCGACAGGGTGGAGCGATCAGCCCCAGCATTTT.

The chain employs TRBV6-6 and TRBJ1-5; D may be TRBD1 (5 bases). V lost 6 bases and J 4 bases, leaving 16 bases between the germline ends. Germline lookup yields CDR1 MNHNY and CDR2 SVGAGI (reference sequence). This CDR3 contains 15 residues. The CDR3 DNA reads TGTGCCAGCAGAGGGGACCGGACACCGAATCAGCCCCAGCATTTT. Translating gives CASRGDRTPNQPQHF.

The chain is built from TRBV28 and TRBJ1-1; perhaps TRBD1 as D (5 bases). The germline CDR1 and CDR2 sequences are MDHEN and SYDVKM. This CDR3 region has 15 residues. V lost 8 bases, J lost 0 bases, and 16 bases lay in between. The CDR3 DNA follows: TGTGCCAGCGGACGGGACGTCCAACTGAACACTGAAGCTTTCTTT. Residues: CASGRDVQLNTEAFF.

The chain combines TRBV4-1 with TRBJ2-2, with 8 positions matching TRBD1. The germline V gene has CDR1 MGHRA and CDR2 YSYEKL. Germline trimming cut 2 bases from V and 8 bases from J; bases unmatched to any gene: 7. The length of the CDR3 is 15 residues. The CDR3 coding sequence is TGCGCCAGCAGCCAAACGGACAGGGAGTTGGGGGAGCTGTTTTTT. Translated, it gives CASSQTDRELGELFF.

The V call is TRBV19, the J call TRBJ1-2; no clear D. This CDR3 contains 11 residues. The V end lost 8 bases, the J end lost 6 bases, and 10 bases lay between the germline ends. From germline, CDR1 is LNHDA and CDR2 SQIVND (reference sequence). The CDR3 here is CASGRLDGYTF. CDR3 coding DNA: TGTGCCAGTGGCAGACTGGATGGCTACACCTTC.

This clone was seen a single time. The CDR3 sequence: CAWSRGQAGDEKLFF. The CDR3 nucleotides are TGTGCCTGGAGTCGAGGTCAGGCCGGCGATGAAAAACTGTTTTTT. The chain links TRBV30 to TRBJ1-4; D call uncertain. CDR3 length equals 15 residues. V lost 2 bases, J lost 6 bases, and 16 bases lay in between. CDR1 is GTSNPN, CDR2 SVGIG, per germline (reference sequence).

V is TRBV6-1 and J is TRBJ2-6; no clear D. Germline CDR1 is MNHNS and CDR2 is SASEGT. Trimming took 3 bases from V and 0 from J, leaving 6 bases between them. The CDR3 runs to 15 residues. The CDR3 region is CASSELDSGANVLTF. The CDR3 DNA is TGTGCCAGCAGTGAGTTGGACTCTGGGGCCAACGTCCTGACTTTC.

The V call is TRBV6-6, the J call TRBJ1-2, with 9 bases matching TRBD1. The CDR3 length is 14 residues. Germline loops: CDR1 MNHNY, CDR2 SVGAGI (reference sequence). V lost 7 bases and J lost 2; bases outside the gene matches: 5. In DNA form, the CDR3 reads TGTGCCAGCACACCCGGGACAGGGAACTATGGCTACACCTTC. Translated, it gives CASTPGTGNYGYTF.

The chain couples TRBV27 to TRBJ2-5; D could derive from TRBD1 or TRBD2 (5 bases each). V was cut by 3 bases and J by 4 bases, with 12 bases left in between. Germline V lookup: CDR1 MNHEY, CDR2 SMNVEV (reference sequence). CDR3 size: 14 residues. CDR3 amino acids: CASSFGGPPETQYF. The CDR3 DNA reads TGTGCCAGCAGTTTTGGGGGACCCCCAGAGACCCAGTACTTC.

The chain recombines TRBV6-5 with TRBJ1-5, with D possibly matching TRBD1 (5 bases). Germline loops: CDR1 MNHEY, CDR2 SVGAGI. The V end was cut by 5 bases, the J end by 4 bases, with 6 bases between. The CDR3 has 12 residues. CDR3 sequence reads: CASSPGNQPQHF. The CDR3, as DNA: TGTGCCAGCAGTCCAGGGAATCAGCCCCAGCATTTT.

The chain combines TRBV6-1 with TRBJ2-7, with a tentative D call TRBD1 (5 bases). V lost 2 bases and J lost 5, with 13 bases in between. The CDR3 runs to 14 residues. Per the germline V gene, CDR1 is MNHNS and CDR2 is SASEGT. The CDR3 reads CASSELRGPHEQYF. The CDR3 region has the DNA TGTGCCAGCAGTGAATTAAGGGGTCCCCACGAGCAGTACTTC.

This clone was observed a single time. The rearrangement joins TRBV19 to TRBJ1-1; TRBD1 matches at 7 bases. The germline V gene has CDR1 LNHDA and CDR2 SQIVND (reference sequence). V lost 3 bases and J lost 0; bases outside the gene matches: 13. This CDR3 has 18 amino acids. The CDR3 DNA reads TGTGCCAGTAGTATTTCGTTCGGGACAGCTACCATGAACACTGAAGCTTTCTTT. This sequence encodes CASSISFGTATMNTEAFF.

In this sample, this clone turned up a few times. V gene TRBV6-1 combines with J gene TRBJ2-6; the D is unclear. Germline-derived CDR1 and CDR2 are MNHNS and SASEGT. There are 14 residues in the CDR3. V lost 1 base and J 3 bases, leaving 4 bases between the germline ends. In DNA, the CDR3 is TGTGCCAGCAGTGAAGGGGATGGGGCCAACGTCCTGACTTTC. Translation: CASSEGDGANVLTF.

This sequence joins TRBV9 and TRBJ2-4; D remains ambiguous. CDR1 and CDR2 from the germline V gene are SGDLS and YYNGEE. Trimming stripped 0 bases from V and 1 base from J, with 11 bases between. The CDR3 is made up of 16 amino acids. The CDR3 sequence: CASSVGGDGAKNIQYF. The CDR3 region has the DNA TGTGCCAGCAGCGTAGGGGGTGACGGGGCCAAAAACATTCAGTACTTC.

The chain recombines TRBV5-8 with TRBJ2-1; perhaps TRBD2 as D (5 bases). V dropped 2 bases and J dropped 8 bases, with 14 bases sitting between them. This CDR3 has 14 amino acids. The V gene's germline CDR1 is SGHTS and CDR2 YDEGEE. The CDR3 sequence: CASSFSSTIDEQFF. Written as DNA, the CDR3 is TGTGCCAGCAGCTTCTCGTCGACTATCGATGAGCAGTTCTTC.

This chain uses TRBV7-2 with TRBJ2-1; the D gene is possibly TRBD1 (6 bases). Trimming took off 5 bases at V and 0 bases at J, with 11 bases between the two ends. The germline gives CDR1 SGHTA, CDR2 FQGNSA. The CDR3 has 15 residues. DNA of the CDR3: TGTGCCAGCAGCCCCGAGGGGGTCTCCTACAATGAGCAGTTCTTC. Its protein product is CASSPEGVSYNEQFF. Complete variable domain (other parts from reference TRBV7-2 and TRBJ2-1): GAGVSQSPSNKVTEKGKDVELRCDPISGHTALYWYRQSLGQGLEFLIYFQGNSAPDKSGLPSDRFSAERTGGSVSTLTIQRTQQEDSAVYLCASSPEGVSYNEQFFGPGTRLTVL.